The source of this TCR beta chain is a study of early T cells in non-severe SARS-CoV-2 infection. TCRdb reanalysed the 5' RACE reads using MiXCR and keeps one entry per CDR3 protein. The profile shows about 80,000 distinct CDR3 sequences, less than 15% of them singletons. In this sample, this clonotype turned up many times. The receptor's source is an adult who was a healthcare worker with PCR-confirmed SARS-CoV-2 infection or an uninfected control (not recorded which). Sequencing was carried out using whole blood.

CDR3 region: CASSNGISSTDTQYF. The CDR3 bases are TGTGCCAGCAGTAATGGTATCTCTAGCACAGATACGCAGTATTTT. The J gene is TRBJ2-3, the V gene TRBV7-6; the D is unclear. CDR3 length: 15 amino acids. V shed 6 bases and J shed 0 bases, with 13 bases lying between them. Germline V gene sequence: CDR1 SGHVS, CDR2 FNYEAQ. Full variable domain (outside the CDR3, taken from reference TRBV7-6 and TRBJ2-3): GAGVSQSPRYKVTKRGQDVALRCDPISGHVSLYWYRQALGQGPEFLTYFNYEAQQDKSGLPNDRFSAERPEGSISTLTIQRTEQRDSAMYRCASSNGISSTDTQYFGPGTRLTVL.